This T cell receptor (beta chain) was obtained from a study of blood T cell repertoires in COVID-19 (dated by TCRdb to the early 2020s). At the level of the whole study: Samples covering the acute and convalescent phases of COVID-19 were provided by collaborators in the United States, Italy and Spain. The samples were drawn from the first 160 participants of the ongoing ImmuneRACE study and from about 1,200 subjects provided by 6 global collaborators. The sample metadata nearly always contained a de-identified subject ID, COVID-19 status, age in years and sex. A freely available public database, intended as a resource for researchers studying the immune response to SARS-CoV-2, is where the repertoires were released. Deeply sampled blood TCRbeta repertoires from subjects exposed to, actively infected with, or recovered from COVID-19 were included in the dataset. The prospective study material was composed of cDNA or gDNA derived from T cells, B-cell-depleted T cells, or PBMCs. Where available, HLA class I and class II types were obtained from metadata supplied by the sample provider rather than from assay-based typing. Beyond this particular receptor, the publication reports: The quantity of clinical and demographic metadata differed by source and by participant and was supplied without curation.

TCRbeta CDR3 regions were amplified from genomic DNA by means of the immunoSEQ Assay, a bias-controlled multiplex PCR. On the study's bioinformatics: The number of nucleated cells in each sample was estimated from the amplification of reference gene primers within the assay. To quantify the absolute abundance of each unique TCRbeta CDR3 rearrangement, sequence reads were collapsed and filtered. For each sample, productive Simpson clonality was calculated as the square root of Simpson's diversity index across productive rearrangements. TCRdb holds this immuneACCESS table with in-frame rearrangements only. Some clones are missing; in checked studies, unresolved V genes explain under half, and the rest has no known cause. V and J calls and clone size come straight from that table; D and trimming were deduced from the DNA. The sample includes approximately 100,000 clones, with 80% to 90% observed a single time. 32% of the sample comes from the top ten.

Collaborating institutions collected whole blood in K2EDTA tubes following their own protocols. For TCRbeta analysis, collaborators shipped samples as frozen whole blood, isolated PBMCs, or DNA extracted from either of those sample types. As concerns this clone: This clone's antigen is unknown. The record has no base qualities; no much larger clone is one base away.

Taken from the germline V gene, the CDR1 and CDR2 loops are KGHSH and LQKENI. Trimming takes 2 bases off V and 7 bases off J; junction bases not matched to a gene: 4. The CDR3 goes from the cysteine to the phenylalanine over 13 residues. Only CDR3 DNA is held: 39 bases, read in frame from base 1. The source is a woman of 80 years or more with acute or convalescent COVID-19. Input material: peripheral blood. The chain links TRBV18 with TRBJ2-7; 8 central bases correspond to TRBD1. For the CDR3, the sequence is CASSPFDRGEQYF. The nucleotides are TGTGCCAGCTCACCATTTGACAGGGGTGAGCAGTACTTC.